The present T cell receptor beta chain was sequenced within a study of cytomegalovirus exposure and HLA in healthy donors. Whole-study findings and limits: An observed cluster of highly shared sequence variants was recorded as a likely sequencing artifact. The listing of roughly 160 TCR beta chains classed them as cytomegalovirus-associated. In a later analysis, an Asian-associated ancestry cluster reportedly showed fewer N-insertions than the roughly 730-donor mean. A later analysis associated 15,000 or so TCR beta sequences with HLA alleles at a 0.05 false discovery rate.

The CDR3 loop spans 13 amino acids. Between the trimmed V and J ends, which lost 6 bases and 4 bases, there was a span of 12 bases. CDR1 is MNHNS, CDR2 SASEGT, per germline. Comments on this clone: Its specificity is not known.

PCR involved 60 Vbeta and 13 Jbeta primers. The repertoire was sequenced with immunoSEQ multiplex PCR; TCRdb's copy has only in-frame clones and lacks some. The table records 200,000 or so clones, roughly 84% of them present only once. Sequencing was carried out using PBMCs. The sequence came from a woman aged 45-59 years in good health and CMV-seropositive. This chain links TRBV6-1 with TRBJ1-1; D gene unclear. CDR3 coding DNA: TGTGCCAGCAGAAGGGAGGAGGCCACTGAAGCTTTCTTT. Translation gives CASRREEATEAFF.